This entry is about one T cell receptor (beta chain). The data were taken from a study of PD-1 blockade in mismatch repair-deficient tumors. Study context: Patients had approximately 12 mismatch repair-deficient cancer types, all previously treated and progressing.

The protocol was immunoSEQ multiplex PCR, while the TCRdb copy is restricted to in-frame clones and leaves out a portion. The data hold roughly 120,000 clones, with over 60% observed a single time. V was clipped by 10 bases and J by 2 bases, with 11 bases between them. The CDR3 has 13 residues. Looked up from germline, CDR1 is WNHNN and CDR2 is SYGVQD (reference sequence). The TCR comes from an adult with mismatch repair-deficient cancer. The input for sequencing was peripheral blood, taken roughly 13 months after starting pembrolizumab. The chain recombines TRBV10-1 with TRBJ2-2, with D maybe TRBD2 (6 bases). The CDR3 DNA reads as TGCGCCACCCCGGAGGGCAACACCGGGGAGCTGTTTTTT. Translating gives CATPEGNTGELFF.